The rows below give T cell receptor beta chains drawn from one sample of a study of graft-versus-host responses after intestinal transplantation. For these receptors, no antigen is known. Assay: immunoSEQ multiplex PCR; the TCRdb copy retains only in-frame clones and omits some. Counted here are about 120,000 clones, roughly 95% occurring once; the ten biggest clones make up over 2.5%. This material consisted of unstimulated CD8+ T cells sorted from spleen or lymph node cells, taken before intestinal transplant. The receptors shown here come from a human donor who received an intestinal transplant. Each CDR3 is given with its conserved first and last residue.

v_call | cdr3_aa
TRBV27 | CASRLAAYNEQFF
TRBV19 | CASSMSTPYGYTF
TRBV9 | CASSLTSKERREGPNTGELFF
TRBV5-1 | CASSLARGGTEAFF
TRBV11-2 | CASRATSGFPDTQYF
TRBV15 | CATSDRGLDTEAFF
TRBV30 | CAWSSLMGDIQYF
TRBV7-9 | CASSLPLRANYGYTF
TRBV7-3 | CASSLTGTGQYREQFF
TRBV28 | CASSLLAGGSYEQYF
TRBV4-1 | CASSQEGTGPYNEQFF
TRBV9 | CASSVGGGQNTGELFF
TRBV6-5 | CASSQGEGAGTEAFF
TRBV27 | CASSPPGLAYYEQYF
TRBV19 | CASSPLAVAGVGNEQFF
TRBV7-7 | CASSLNAGEREQFF
TRBV7-7 | CASSLFRGQPQHF
TRBV9 | CASSPRGDTQYF